The text below deals with one TCR beta chain. The source of the sample is a study of OX40 agonist ivuxolimab in advanced cancers. Study overall: Patients in the trial were receiving intravenous ivuxolimab every 2 weeks, at doses of 0.01 to 10 mg/kg.

Autoimmune disease history or systemic immunosuppression barred patients. With baseline, cycle 4 day 1, and cycle 7 day 1 as timepoints, blood was sampled. This CDR3 region has 17 residues. V shed 5 bases and J 0 bases; nucleotides not matched to a gene: 12. In germline, CDR1 is SEHNR, CDR2 FQNEAQ (reference sequence). Clones were sequenced by immunoSEQ multiplex PCR, and TCRdb holds only the in-frame ones, with some missing. The data show roughly 50,000 clones, 70% to 90% seen once. The receptor was isolated from an adult with an advanced solid tumor such as melanoma, head and neck, liver or kidney cancer. The material was CD4+ or CD8+ T cells sorted from blood, obtained in a trial of the OX40 agonist ivuxolimab. The chain is built from TRBV7-9 and TRBJ2-7, with 8 bases fitting TRBD1. CDR3: CASSRVPPGGSSYEQYF. CDR3 nucleotide sequence: TGTGCCAGCAGCCGCGTCCCCCCAGGGGGCTCCTCCTACGAGCAGTACTTC. The whole variable domain, filled in from reference TRBV7-9 and TRBJ2-7, reads DTGVSQNPRHKITKRGQNVTFRCDPISEHNRLYWYRQTLGQGPEFLTYFQNEAQLEKSRLLSDRFSAERPKGSFSTLEIQRTEQGDSAMYLCASSRVPPGGSSYEQYFGPGTRLTVT.